This T cell receptor (beta chain) was identified during a study of blood T cell repertoires in COVID-19. V lost 5 bases and J lost 3; bases outside the gene matches: 9. This CDR3 is built from 15 residues. CDR1 is SGHRS and CDR2 is YFSETQ in the germline V gene. Original processing methods: Amplification with reference gene primers provided the estimates of nucleated cell counts. The protocol was immunoSEQ multiplex PCR, while the TCRdb copy is restricted to in-frame clones and leaves out a portion. From that table come the V and J calls and clone size; the DNA was used to work out D and trimming. Among 490,000 or so clones, around 85% were seen once, and the ten largest hold roughly 8.5%.

V and J are TRBV5-1 and TRBJ2-3; 7 nucleotides line up with TRBD2. This sequence originates from a woman aged 55-69 years who had recovered from COVID-19. The sequencing input was PBMCs or T cells enriched from blood (not recorded which). CDR3: CASRHSGALTDTQYF. CDR3 nucleotide sequence: TGCGCCAGCAGGCACAGCGGGGCGTTGACAGATACGCAGTATTTT.